This is a list of T cell receptor beta chains from one sample in a study of OX40 agonist ivuxolimab in advanced cancers. The assay was immunoSEQ multiplex PCR, and TCRdb's table has in-frame clones only and misses some. The data contain more than 70,000 clones, about 91% of them seen just once; the ten biggest clones take up approximately 3%. The material sequenced was CD4+ or CD8+ T cells sorted from blood, taken in a trial of the OX40 agonist ivuxolimab. The receptor set was obtained from an adult with an advanced solid tumor such as melanoma, head and neck, liver or kidney cancer. CDR3s include the opening cysteine and the closing phenylalanine or tryptophan. The D gene is left open where the match is weak. Size values are once, few and many counts, or a class for expanded clones, and some rows have none.

>TRBV19|.|.|TRBJ2-1
TGTGCCAGTAGTATGTTTAACGGGGCCGTACTCAATGAGCAGTTCTTC
CASSMFNGAVLNEQFF
>TRBV29-1|.|.|TRBJ2-7
TGCAGCGTTGGGAGCAGGGGTTGGGAGCAGTACTTC
CSVGSRGWEQYF
>TRBV10-3|.|.|TRBJ2-5
TGTGCCATCAGTGAGTCGGGGGAGACCCAGTACTTC
CAISESGETQYF
>TRBV28|.|TRBD1|TRBJ1-2
TGTGCCAGCAGTTTACAGGGGGCATATGGCTACACCTTC
CASSLQGAYGYTF
>TRBV5-4|.|.|TRBJ1-1
TGTGCCAGCAGCTTGGACGGGGAAGCTTTCTTT
CASSLDGEAFF
>TRBV30|.|.|TRBJ1-1
TGTGCCTGGAGTCAGTTTATGAACACTGAAGCTTTCTTT
CAWSQFMNTEAFF
>TRBV1|.|.|TRBJ2-3
TGCACCAGCACCCCGGGACTAGTCGCTGGAGATACGCAGTATTTT
CTSTPGLVAGDTQYF
>TRBV5-1|.|TRBD1|TRBJ2-2
TGCGCCAGTGCGACAGGGGTCACCGGGGAGCTGTTTTTT
CASATGVTGELFF
>TRBV27|.|TRBD1|TRBJ1-6
TGTGCCAGCAGTTCCTACAGGGGTCTCGGTTCACCCCTCCACTTT
CASSSYRGLGSPLHF
>TRBV28|.|.|TRBJ1-4
TGTGCCAGCAGTTTATCAGGGGCCGGAGAGACCGAAAAACTGTTTTTT
CASSLSGAGETEKLFF
>TRBV19|.|.|TRBJ1-2
TGTGCCAGTAGTCCGCTGACAGCGATCTATGGCTACACCTTC
CASSPLTAIYGYTF
>TRBV10-1|.|TRBD2|TRBJ2-3
TGCGCCACCACCTTAGCGGGGGGGGGCACAGATACGCAGTATTTT
CATTLAGGGTDTQYF
>TRBV30|.|TRBD2|TRBJ2-3
TGTGCCTTCCGAAGGCGGGAGGGGTTGTCGGATACGCAGTATTTT
CAFRRREGLSDTQYF
>TRBV4-2|.|TRBD1|TRBJ2-7
TGTGCCAGCAGTCCACAGGGGGTGTACGAGCAGTACTTC
CASSPQGVYEQYF
>TRBV5-1|few|.|TRBJ2-2
TGCGCCAGCTGGGGACTTCTAGAGACCGGGGAGCTGTTTTTT
CASWGLLETGELFF
>TRBV4-2|.|TRBD2|TRBJ2-1
TGTGCCAGCAGCCCCCGGGCTAGCGGAGACGGTGAGCAGTTCTTC
CASSPRASGDGEQFF
>TRBV19|.|TRBD1|TRBJ1-4
TGTGCCAGTGGGAGGACAGGCGGGGATGAAAAACTGTTTTTT
CASGRTGGDEKLFF
>TRBV12-5|.|.|TRBJ2-7
TGTGCTAGTGGTTTGTCCTGGGGGTTGGAGAACTTC
CASGLSWGLENF
>TRBV6-1|.|.|TRBJ2-7
TGTGCCAGCAGTGAAGCTCCAGGGAGCTCCTACGAGCAGTACTTC
CASSEAPGSSYEQYF
>TRBV4-1|few|.|TRBJ2-1
TGCGCCAGCAGCCAAGTTGGGGGTTTGGCGGTTAATACCTACAATGAGCAGTTCTTC
CASSQVGGLAVNTYNEQFF
>TRBV6-5|.|TRBD2|TRBJ2-5
TGTGCCAGCACTCAAAGGAGGGGAGGGGAGACCCAGTACTTC
CASTQRRGGETQYF
>TRBV19|.|TRBD1|TRBJ1-1
TGTGCCAGTAGTTTAGGGGACAGGTTGGGGTCTGAAGCTTTCTTT
CASSLGDRLGSEAFF
>TRBV18|.|.|TRBJ2-4
TGTGCCAGCTCACCACCGGGGCAGTCAAACATTCAGTACTTC
CASSPPGQSNIQYF
>TRBV7-9|.|.|TRBJ2-3
TGTGCCAGCAGCTTAGAGGTCCCGCGGGATACGCAGTATTTT
CASSLEVPRDTQYF
>TRBV10-3|once|TRBD2|TRBJ2-3
TGTGCCATCAGTTCACCCCTAGCGGGGGGGCTGGATACGCAGTATTTT
CAISSPLAGGLDTQYF
>TRBV19|once|.|TRBJ1-1
TGTGCCAGTAGCCTCCCGAAGGCCGCCTCGGAAGCTTTCTTT
CASSLPKAASEAFF
>TRBV11-2|.|.|TRBJ2-7
TGTGCCAGCAGCTTAGGGACAGCCTACGAGCAGTACTTC
CASSLGTAYEQYF
>TRBV11-3|.|TRBD2|TRBJ2-7
TGTGCCAGCAGCTTGAGGGCTAGCGGGCCTTACTACGAGCAGTACTTC
CASSLRASGPYYEQYF
>TRBV6-6|.|.|TRBJ2-1
TGTGCCAGCAGCCCCGTCCCGTCCCAGTTCTTC
CASSPVPSQFF
>TRBV19|.|TRBD1|TRBJ2-1
TGTGCCAGTAGTATAGAAGGACAGGGGGAAAATGAGCAGTTCTTC
CASSIEGQGENEQFF
>TRBV4-2|.|.|TRBJ1-3
TGTGCCAGCAGCCAAGTCTCGGAGGGGGACGGAAACACCATATATTTT
CASSQVSEGDGNTIYF
>TRBV7-9|.|TRBD1|TRBJ1-2
TGTGCCAGCAGCTTTCCCGGGACAGGGGTTCCCTATGGCTACACCTTC
CASSFPGTGVPYGYTF
>TRBV5-1|.|.|TRBJ1-5
TGCGCCAGCAAGCAAGGGGGTGGGGCAGATCAGCCCCAGCATTTT
CASKQGGGADQPQHF
>TRBV28|.|.|TRBJ1-2
TGTGCCAGCAGTTTAGGAGGGGCGCGAGGTTCGGATGGCTACACCTTC
CASSLGGARGSDGYTF
>TRBV6-5|.|.|TRBJ1-2
TGTGCCAGCAGTAACAGGGATAGAGGCTACACCTTC
CASSNRDRGYTF
>TRBV7-6|.|.|TRBJ1-2
TGTGCCAGCAGCCTTGGGAGAAGGGTAGGTAGGGGGAACTATGGCTACACCTTC
CASSLGRRVGRGNYGYTF
>TRBV4-1|.|.|TRBJ1-2
TGCGCCAGCAGCCAAGTATTGTCGGGTGGCTACACCTTC
CASSQVLSGGYTF
>TRBV5-1|.|.|TRBJ1-1
TGCGCCAGCAGCTCCGGAGAAGACAGTGAAGCTTTCTTT
CASSSGEDSEAFF
>TRBV7-9|.|TRBD1|TRBJ2-2
TGTGCCAGCAGCTCCCGGACAGGGCCGAACTCCGGGGAGCTGTTTTTT
CASSSRTGPNSGELFF
>TRBV11-3|.|TRBD1|TRBJ1-1
TGTGCCAGCAGCCAGGGGGGCCGGAACACTGAAGCTTTCTTT
CASSQGGRNTEAFF
>TRBV11-1|.|.|TRBJ2-3
TGTGCCAGCAGCCTCAGCACAGATACGCAGTATTTT
CASSLSTDTQYF
>TRBV5-4|.|.|TRBJ2-7
TGTGCCAGCAGCATGGGGCGACAGTATTTCTACGAGCAGTACTTC
CASSMGRQYFYEQYF
>TRBV18|.|TRBD1|TRBJ1-1
TGTGCCAGCTCACCTTCCGGGACAGGGGGATCGAACACTGAAGCTTTCTTT
CASSPSGTGGSNTEAFF
>TRBV19|.|TRBD1|TRBJ1-2
TGTGCCAGTAGTCTCTCGGGACAGGGGGCGGCTAACTATGGCTACACCTTC
CASSLSGQGAANYGYTF
>TRBV6-6|.|.|TRBJ1-1
TGTGCCAGCAGCATCAGGGAGAGAACTGAAGCTTTCTTT
CASSIRERTEAFF
>TRBV19|.|TRBD1|TRBJ2-1
TGTGCCAGTAGTACGAACAGGGGAAACAATGAGCAGTTCTTC
CASSTNRGNNEQFF
>TRBV6-5|.|TRBD1|TRBJ2-7
TGTGCCAGCAGTTATTCCTCCACGACAGGGGGCGAGCAGTACTTC
CASSYSSTTGGEQYF
>TRBV7-2|.|.|TRBJ2-3
TGTGCCAGCAGCTATAGGGTAGTGACAGATACGCAGTATTTT
CASSYRVVTDTQYF
>TRBV4-1|.|TRBD1|TRBJ2-1
TGCGCCAGCCAGGGACAGGGTAGTTTTTTTGGGCAGTTCTTC
CASQGQGSFFGQFF
>TRBV5-4|.|.|TRBJ1-2
TGTGCCAGCAGCTTGGGTTCCGCCTACTATGGCTACACCTTC
CASSLGSAYYGYTF
>TRBV21-1|.|.|TRBJ1-2
TGTGCCAGCACACAGGGGGACGGGGATGGCTACACCTTC
CASTQGDGDGYTF
>TRBV19|.|.|TRBJ2-7
TGTGCCAGTAGTATAAGGGCAGGGCTCGAGCAGTACTTC
CASSIRAGLEQYF
>TRBV7-2|.|.|TRBJ2-2
TGTGCCAGCAGCTACCTCGCAGGACCGGGGGAGCTGTTTTTT
CASSYLAGPGELFF